The TCR beta chain described here comes from a study of blood T cell repertoires in COVID-19. Study-level background: The United States, Italy and Spain provided the acute and convalescent COVID-19 samples.

CDR3 length: 16 amino acids. V was shortened by 2 bases and J by 0 bases, with 12 bases between the two germline ends. CDR1 is MNHEY, CDR2 SVGEGT, per germline. TCRdb keeps only in-frame clones here, not all; method: immunoSEQ multiplex PCR. The sample holds 150,000 to 200,000 clones, approximately 87% seen once. The chain links TRBV6-2 or TRBV6-3 to TRBJ2-3, with D perhaps matching TRBD2 (6 bases). Sequencing was performed on peripheral blood. This clonotype was obtained from a woman aged 18-29 years who had recovered from COVID-19. The CDR3 DNA is TGTGCCAGCAGTTACCTCGGGGGAAGGAGCACAGATACGCAGTATTTT. This codes for CASSYLGGRSTDTQYF.